These 18 T cell receptor beta chains came from one sample sequenced in a study of naive and memory T cell subsets. Both TRBC1 and TRBC2 were covered by a beta constant-region primer of two equimolar oligonucleotides. In TCRdb, the UMI-ligation and nested PCR reads were re-called with MiXCR into one record per CDR3 protein. The sample lists tens of thousands of distinct CDR3 sequences, less than 15% occurring once. The sequencing input was central memory CD4+ T cells from blood. The receptors shown here come from a human donor in good health.

This chain connects TRBV7-9 to TRBJ2-1; D unclear. The V gene's germline CDR1 is SEHNR and CDR2 FQNEAQ (reference sequence). The V end was cut by 2 bases, the J end by 0 bases, with 11 bases between. The CDR3 runs to 16 residues. The CDR3 bases are TGTGCCAGCAGCTTACGAATAGGCAGCTCCTACAATGAGCAGTTCTTC. It encodes CASSLRIGSSYNEQFF.

A few counts support this clonotype. The rearrangement uses TRBV27 and TRBJ2-5, with D hard to call. This CDR3 contains 15 residues. V dropped 2 bases and J dropped 3 bases, with 13 bases sitting between them. Germline-derived CDR1 and CDR2 are MNHEY and SMNVEV (reference sequence). The CDR3 DNA reads TGTGCCAGCAGTTTAAGGGCCGACTCCAAAGAGACCCAGTACTTC. This translates into CASSLRADSKETQYF.

This chain connects TRBV4-3 to TRBJ2-1, with 8 bases identical to TRBD2. The CDR3 totals 15 residues. Trimming took 0 bases from V and 12 from J; bases not matched to a gene: 10. The germline V gene has CDR1 LGHNA and CDR2 YSLEER. CDR3 in amino acids: CASSQDSGGLQGQFF. The CDR3 nucleotides read TGCGCCAGCAGCCAAGATTCGGGGGGGTTACAAGGGCAGTTCTTC.

This clonotype came up a few times. The rearrangement uses TRBV14 and TRBJ1-2; D unclear. CDR3 length: 11 amino acids. V lost 6 bases and J 8 bases, leaving 10 bases between the germline ends. Germline values: CDR1 SGHDN, CDR2 FVKESK. CDR3 coding DNA: TGTGCCAGCAGTCATAAGCGGGGCTACACCTTC. It specifies CASSHKRGYTF.

V usage is TRBV20-1 and J usage is TRBJ2-3; weak D call: TRBD1 (7 bases). This CDR3 region has 14 residues. The V gene's germline CDR1 is DFQATT and CDR2 SNEGSKA (reference sequence). With 0 bases removed from V and 4 bases from J, the gap between germline ends came to 11 bases. The CDR3: CSAREAGGSDTQYF. DNA for the CDR3: TGCAGTGCTAGAGAAGCAGGGGGGTCAGATACGCAGTATTTT.

The rearrangement uses TRBV6-2 or TRBV6-3 and TRBJ1-5; D possibly corresponds to TRBD1 (6 bases). Germline V CDR1 and CDR2: MNHEY, SVGEGT. V lost 7 bases and J 0 bases, leaving 13 bases between the germline ends. The CDR3 is 15 amino acids. The CDR3 region is CASIIGGASNQPQHF. The DNA of the CDR3 is TGTGCCAGCATCATAGGGGGGGCTAGCAATCAGCCCCAGCATTTT.

V usage is TRBV7-8 and J usage is TRBJ2-5; D possibly corresponds to TRBD1 (5 bases). Germline CDR1 SGHVS, CDR2 FQNEAQ. Trimming shortened V by 4 bases and J by 2 bases, and 14 bases separated the two germline ends. The CDR3 has 15 amino acids. Here the CDR3 reads CASSSYTGSQETQYF. CDR3 DNA sequence: TGTGCCAGCAGCTCATACACAGGATCTCAAGAGACCCAGTACTTC.

This clonotype was seen only a few times. The V call is TRBV6-1, the J call TRBJ2-7; the match to TRBD1 covers 7 bases. V shed 3 bases, J shed 4 bases, and the junction held 6 bases outside the gene matches. The CDR3 runs 14 residues. CDR1 and CDR2 (germline): MNHNS, SASEGT. The DNA of the CDR3 is TGTGCCAGCAGTGAGTACAGGGGCGGTTACGAGCAGTACTTC. The encoded protein is CASSEYRGGYEQYF.

Ten or more counts support this clonotype. The chain has TRBV28 and TRBJ2-5; 9 nucleotides align to TRBD1. Losses at the gene ends were 6 bases for V and 7 bases for J; bases not matched to a gene: 12. The CDR3 runs 15 residues. Germline V gene lookup returns CDR1 MDHEN and CDR2 SYDVKM. Written as DNA, the CDR3 is TGTGCCAGCAGAACCACCGGGACAGGGTCTGTGACCCAGTACTTC. It yields the protein CASRTTGTGSVTQYF.

At least ten counts were recorded for this clonotype. The rearrangement joins TRBV11-3 to TRBJ2-3, with 7 bases lining up with TRBD1. V dropped 1 base and J dropped 4; count of bases not matched to a gene: 5. The CDR3 runs 15 residues. Germline V gene sequence: CDR1 SGHNT, CDR2 YENEEA. This CDR3 is CASSLGGQGADTQYF. The CDR3, as DNA: TGTGCCAGCAGCTTAGGAGGTCAGGGGGCAGATACGCAGTATTTT.

This chain links TRBV7-9 with TRBJ2-5, with D perhaps matching TRBD2 (8 bases). Looked up from germline, CDR1 is SEHNR and CDR2 is FQNEAQ (reference sequence). With 1 base removed from V and 2 bases from J, the gap between germline ends came to 14 bases. The CDR3 has 16 residues. The CDR3 protein is CASSLGSGTEQETQYF. The CDR3 DNA reads TGTGCCAGCAGCTTAGGTAGCGGGACAGAACAAGAGACCCAGTACTTC.

At least ten counts were recorded for this clonotype. This chain uses TRBV30 with TRBJ2-1; D tentatively fits TRBD1 or TRBD2 (5 bases each). The CDR3 is 15 residues long. From germline, CDR1 is GTSNPN and CDR2 SVGIG (reference sequence). Trimming pared 6 bases from V and 0 bases from J, leaving 15 bases between. The DNA of the CDR3 is TGTGCCTGCGAGTCGGCAGGGAGCTCCTACAATGAGCAGTTCTTC. Amino acids: CACESAGSSYNEQFF.

This clonotype was recorded many times. The chain joins TRBV4-1 to TRBJ1-5; D is ambiguous. This CDR3 is 15 amino acids long. Germline V lookup: CDR1 MGHRA, CDR2 YSYEKL. Trimming stripped 0 bases from V and 3 bases from J, with 9 bases between. The CDR3 here is CASSQDQQINQPQHF. CDR3 nucleotide sequence: TGCGCCAGCAGCCAAGATCAACAGATCAATCAGCCCCAGCATTTT.

This clonotype was detected a few times. The chain employs TRBV7-9 and TRBJ1-5; 7 nucleotides line up with TRBD1. The CDR3 sequence is 14 residues long. Losses at the gene ends were 6 bases for V and 7 bases for J; bases not matched to a gene: 9. Germline V gene lookup returns CDR1 SEHNR and CDR2 FQNEAQ (reference sequence). The CDR3 reads CASSQDRTNQPQHF. CDR3 DNA sequence: TGTGCCAGCAGTCAGGACAGGACTAACCAGCCCCAGCATTTT.

This sequence joins TRBV12-3 or TRBV12-4 and TRBJ1-2; no firm D call. Trimming cost V 4 bases and J 1 base, with 4 bases left between them. The CDR3 extends over 12 amino acids. The CDR3 DNA reads as TGTGCCAGCAGTTCAAGTAACTATGGCTACACCTTC. Its translation is CASSSSNYGYTF.

This clonotype was found many times. This chain joins TRBV6-6 and TRBJ2-7; the D is unclear. The CDR3 loop spans 14 amino acids. The germline V gene encodes CDR1 MNHNY and CDR2 SVGAGI (reference sequence). Trimming stripped 6 bases from V and 3 bases from J, with 15 bases between. The CDR3 DNA reads as TGTGCCAGCAGCGTGCCGGGTCTTAGCTACGAGCAGTACTTC. Its protein is CASSVPGLSYEQYF.

This clonotype was seen a few times. This chain uses TRBV10-3 with TRBJ2-5; D is possibly TRBD1 or TRBD2 (7 bases each). The V end lost 7 bases, the J end lost 1 base, and 13 bases lay between the germline ends. Germline V gene lookup returns CDR1 ENHRY and CDR2 SYGVKD. The CDR3 runs to 14 residues. The CDR3 loop is CAIMGGTAQETQYF. CDR3 coding DNA: TGTGCCATCATGGGAGGGACAGCCCAAGAGACCCAGTACTTC.

This clonotype was seen a handful of times. The chain uses TRBV20-1 and TRBJ2-1; D remains unclear. Trimming took 3 bases from V and 8 from J, leaving 5 bases between them. The CDR3 has 10 amino acids. The germline gives CDR1 DFQATT, CDR2 SNEGSKA (reference sequence). DNA of the CDR3: TGCAGTGCTAGGTACCATGAGCAGTTCTTC. As protein: CSARYHEQFF.